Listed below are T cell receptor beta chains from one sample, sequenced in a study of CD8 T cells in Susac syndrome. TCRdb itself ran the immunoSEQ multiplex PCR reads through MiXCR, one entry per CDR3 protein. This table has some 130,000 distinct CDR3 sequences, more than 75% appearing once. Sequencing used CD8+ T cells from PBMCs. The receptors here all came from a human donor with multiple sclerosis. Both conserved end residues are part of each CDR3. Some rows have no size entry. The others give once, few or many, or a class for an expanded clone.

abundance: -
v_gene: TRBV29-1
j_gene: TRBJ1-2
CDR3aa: CSSLGGARGYTF

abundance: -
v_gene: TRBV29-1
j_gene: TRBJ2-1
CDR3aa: CSVEGTPETSSDEQFF

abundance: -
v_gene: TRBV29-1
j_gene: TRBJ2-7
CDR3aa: CSVGGGRGHEQYF

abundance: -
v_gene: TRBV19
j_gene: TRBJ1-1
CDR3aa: CASSIGGGALDTEAFF

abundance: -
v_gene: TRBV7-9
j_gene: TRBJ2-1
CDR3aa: CASSLVVNNEQFF

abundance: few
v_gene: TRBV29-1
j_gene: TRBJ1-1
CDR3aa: CSVEGTVNTEAFF

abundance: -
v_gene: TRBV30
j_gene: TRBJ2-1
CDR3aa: CAWTGEWSYNEQFF

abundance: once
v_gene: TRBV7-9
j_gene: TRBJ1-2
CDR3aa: CASSVGQPHYGYTF

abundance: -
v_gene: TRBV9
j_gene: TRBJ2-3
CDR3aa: CASSVGVDTQYF

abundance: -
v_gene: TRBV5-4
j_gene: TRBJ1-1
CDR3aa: CASSSVVVQAEAFF